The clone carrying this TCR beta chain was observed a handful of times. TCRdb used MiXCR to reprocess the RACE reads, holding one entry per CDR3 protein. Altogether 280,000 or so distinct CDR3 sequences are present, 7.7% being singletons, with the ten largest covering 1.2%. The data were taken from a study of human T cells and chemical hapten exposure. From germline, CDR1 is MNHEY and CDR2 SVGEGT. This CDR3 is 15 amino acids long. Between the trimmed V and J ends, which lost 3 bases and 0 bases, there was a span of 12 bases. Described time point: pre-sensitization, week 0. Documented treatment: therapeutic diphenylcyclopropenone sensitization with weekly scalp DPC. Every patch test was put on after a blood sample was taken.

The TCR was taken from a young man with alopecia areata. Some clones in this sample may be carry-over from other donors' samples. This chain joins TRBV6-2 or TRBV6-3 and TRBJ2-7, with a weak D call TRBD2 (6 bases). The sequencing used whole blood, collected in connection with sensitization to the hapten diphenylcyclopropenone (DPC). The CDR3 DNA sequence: TGTGCCAGCAGTTATCTGCGGGGTTTCTCCTACGAGCAGTACGTC. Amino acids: CASSYLRGFSYEQYV.